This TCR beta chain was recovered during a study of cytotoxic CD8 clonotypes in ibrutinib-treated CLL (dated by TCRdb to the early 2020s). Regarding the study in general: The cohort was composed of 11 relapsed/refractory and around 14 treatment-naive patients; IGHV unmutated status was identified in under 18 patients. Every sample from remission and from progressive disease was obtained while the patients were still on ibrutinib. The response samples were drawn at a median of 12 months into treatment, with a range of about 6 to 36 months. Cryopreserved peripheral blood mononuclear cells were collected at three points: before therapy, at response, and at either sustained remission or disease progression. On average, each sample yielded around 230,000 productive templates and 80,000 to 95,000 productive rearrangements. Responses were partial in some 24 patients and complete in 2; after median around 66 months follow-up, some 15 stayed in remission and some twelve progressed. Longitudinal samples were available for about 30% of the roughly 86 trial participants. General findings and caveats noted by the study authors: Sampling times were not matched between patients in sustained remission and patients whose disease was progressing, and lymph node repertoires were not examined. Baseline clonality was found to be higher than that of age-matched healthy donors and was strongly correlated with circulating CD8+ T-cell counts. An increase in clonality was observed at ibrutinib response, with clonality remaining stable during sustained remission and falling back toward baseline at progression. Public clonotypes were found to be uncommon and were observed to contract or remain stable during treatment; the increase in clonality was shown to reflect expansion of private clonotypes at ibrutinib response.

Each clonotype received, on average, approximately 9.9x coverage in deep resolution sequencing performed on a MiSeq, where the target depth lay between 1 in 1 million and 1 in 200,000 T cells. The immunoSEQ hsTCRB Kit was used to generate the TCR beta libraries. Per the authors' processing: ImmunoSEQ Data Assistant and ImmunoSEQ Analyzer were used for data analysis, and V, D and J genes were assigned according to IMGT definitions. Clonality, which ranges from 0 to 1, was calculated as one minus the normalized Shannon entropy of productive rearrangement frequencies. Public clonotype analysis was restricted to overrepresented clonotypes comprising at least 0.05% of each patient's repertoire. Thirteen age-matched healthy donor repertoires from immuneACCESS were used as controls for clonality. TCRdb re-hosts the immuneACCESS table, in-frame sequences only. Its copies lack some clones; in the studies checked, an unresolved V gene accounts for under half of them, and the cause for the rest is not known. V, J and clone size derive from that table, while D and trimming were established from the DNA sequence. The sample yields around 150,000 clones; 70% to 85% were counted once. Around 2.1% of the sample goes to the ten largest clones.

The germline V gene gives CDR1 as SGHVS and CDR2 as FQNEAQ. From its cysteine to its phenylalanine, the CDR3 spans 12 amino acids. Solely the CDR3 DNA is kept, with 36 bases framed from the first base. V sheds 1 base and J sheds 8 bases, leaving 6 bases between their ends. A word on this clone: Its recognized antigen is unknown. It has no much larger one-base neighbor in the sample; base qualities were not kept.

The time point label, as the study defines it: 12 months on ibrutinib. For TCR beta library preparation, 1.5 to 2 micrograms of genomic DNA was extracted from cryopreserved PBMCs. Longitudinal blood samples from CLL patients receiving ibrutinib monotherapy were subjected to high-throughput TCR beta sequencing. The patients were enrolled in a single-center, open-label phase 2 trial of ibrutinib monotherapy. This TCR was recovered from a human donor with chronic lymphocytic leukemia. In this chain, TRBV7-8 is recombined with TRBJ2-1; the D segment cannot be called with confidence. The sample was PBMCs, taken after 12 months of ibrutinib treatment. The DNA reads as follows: TGTGCCAGCAGCTTAGTCGGCGATGAGCAGTTCTTC. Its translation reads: CASSLVGDEQFF.